These T cell receptor beta chains were read from a single sample in a study of blood T cells in healthy people across ages. MiXCR, run by TCRdb on the 5' RACE reads, gives a single entry per CDR3 protein. The table shows over a million distinct CDR3 sequences, with approximately 60% occurring only once. Sequences were obtained from blood. The source is a man between 18 and 35 years old in good health. Each CDR3 is given with its conserved first and last residue. A D gene is named only where the DNA matches it firmly. Size values are once, few and many counts, or a class for expanded clones, and some rows have none.

v_call	j_call	clone_size	d_call	cdr3_nt	cdr3_aa
TRBV7-2	TRBJ2-1	once	TRBD1	TGTGCCAGCAGCCCCCCCACAGGGGTCAATGAGCAGTTCTTC	CASSPPTGVNEQFF
TRBV9	TRBJ2-1	NA	TRBD1	TGTGCCAGCAGCGTGGGACAGGTTGAGGGTGAGCAGTTCTTC	CASSVGQVEGEQFF
TRBV20-1	TRBJ2-7	NA	NA	TGCAGTGCTAGGGGCGTATCTTCCTACGAGCAGTACTTC	CSARGVSSYEQYF
TRBV7-8	TRBJ2-5	NA	TRBD2	TGTGCCAGCAGCTTACCGACTAGCGGGGGGCTACTTCAAGAGACCCAGTACTTC	CASSLPTSGGLLQETQYF
TRBV5-1	TRBJ2-1	NA	NA	TGCGCCAGCAGATCGCCGGGTGAGCAGTTCTTC	CASRSPGEQFF
TRBV5-1	TRBJ2-5	NA	NA	TGCGCCAGCAGCCCGTGGAAGCGAGAGACCCAGTACTTC	CASSPWKRETQYF
TRBV6-5	TRBJ2-7	NA	NA	TGTGCCAGCAGTGACTCCCCCAGGGGATTCTACGAGCAGTACTTC	CASSDSPRGFYEQYF
TRBV16	TRBJ1-2	few	NA	TGTGCCAGCACCCAAGCACCGGCACGGCTTGGCGGCTACACCTTC	CASTQAPARLGGYTF
TRBV3-1	TRBJ2-7	few	NA	TGTGCCAGCAGCTCGCTCCTTAGGGGTGCCGAGCAGTACTTC	CASSSLLRGAEQYF
TRBV4-3	TRBJ2-3	NA	NA	TGCGCCAGCAGCCAGGCTGGGTTCGGAGATACGCAGTATTTT	CASSQAGFGDTQYF
TRBV21-1	TRBJ2-7	NA	NA	TGTGCCAGCAGCACGAGGGGGCCAACTAGGCCTACCTACGAGCAGTACTTC	CASSTRGPTRPTYEQYF
TRBV4-1	TRBJ1-1	NA	TRBD1	TGCGCCAGCAGCTGGGACAGGGATGAAGCTTTCTTT	CASSWDRDEAFF
TRBV4-3	TRBJ2-7	few	NA	TGCGCCAGCAGCCAAGGTGCTACGCCCTACGAGCAGTACTTC	CASSQGATPYEQYF
TRBV7-9	TRBJ1-1	many	NA	TGTGCCAGCAGCTTAGCGGGTCACACTGAAGCTTTCTTT	CASSLAGHTEAFF
TRBV12-5	TRBJ2-7	few	TRBD2	TGTGCTAGTGGTTCCACCCTAGCGGGAGGTGTCTACGAGCAGTACTTC	CASGSTLAGGVYEQYF
TRBV20-1	TRBJ1-1	NA	NA	TGCAGTGCTAGACTCGGGCCCCAGGGGGCTTTCTTT	CSARLGPQGAFF
TRBV6-5	TRBJ1-5	NA	NA	TGTGCCAGCAGTAAGAGGGGCAATCAGCCCCAGCATTTT	CASSKRGNQPQHF
TRBV5-6	TRBJ1-4	NA	TRBD1	TGTGCCAGCAGCCCCCAGGGGGCGGAGTGGGAAAAACTGTTTTTT	CASSPQGAEWEKLFF
TRBV5-5	TRBJ2-1	NA	NA	TGTGCCAGCAGCTATACCTTAGTGGGCCCCTACGATGAGCAGTTCTTC	CASSYTLVGPYDEQFF
TRBV20-1	TRBJ2-3	NA	TRBD1	TGCAGTGCTGAACCGGGACAGGGAACAGATACGCAGTATTTT	CSAEPGQGTDTQYF
TRBV27	TRBJ2-7	few	TRBD1	TGTGCCAGCAGTCCCTGGACAGGGTTGGGCTACGAGCAGTACTTC	CASSPWTGLGYEQYF
TRBV28	TRBJ2-4	few	NA	TGTGCCAGCAGTTTTTTGGCGGGGTCGGGCATTCAGTACTTC	CASSFLAGSGIQYF
TRBV13	TRBJ2-7	NA	NA	TGTGCCAGCAGCTTAGGTTCCAAATACGAGCAGTACTTC	CASSLGSKYEQYF
TRBV2	TRBJ2-4	NA	NA	TGTGCCAGCAGGGACCCTCTTAATTCCATTCAGTACTTC	CASRDPLNSIQYF
TRBV7-9	TRBJ2-7	once	NA	TGTGCCAGCAGTCGACACTTGACCGAGCAGTACTTC	CASSRHLTEQYF
TRBV7-9	TRBJ2-1	NA	NA	TGTGCCAGCAGCTTATACAGCGATGAGCAGTTCTTC	CASSLYSDEQFF
TRBV2	TRBJ2-3	NA	NA	TGTGCCAGCCTCATAGGCACAAGCACAGATACGCAGTATTTT	CASLIGTSTDTQYF
TRBV3-1	TRBJ2-1	once	NA	TGTGCCAGCAGCCAAATCTCCTCCTACAATGAGCAGTTCTTC	CASSQISSYNEQFF
TRBV10-2	TRBJ1-5	few	NA	TGCGCCAGCAGCCCCATGGGGCCTTCGGGAGGCCCCCAGCATTTT	CASSPMGPSGGPQHF
TRBV7-2	TRBJ2-7	NA	TRBD2	TGTGCCAGCAGCTTGGGGGGGACTTCGTCCTACGAGCAGTACTTC	CASSLGGTSSYEQYF
TRBV12-3/TRBV12-4	TRBJ1-4	NA	NA	TGTGCCAGCAGTTTTCTCCCACAGGGTAGGGGCGAAAAACTGTTTTTT	CASSFLPQGRGEKLFF
TRBV20-1	TRBJ2-7	NA	TRBD2	TGCAGTGCGAAGGGGACTACCCTTGAGCAGTACTTC	CSAKGTTLEQYF
TRBV20-1	TRBJ1-5	NA	NA	TGCAGTGCTAGAGCCCGACGGAATCCGGGGGCCAATCAGCCCCAGCATTTT	CSARARRNPGANQPQHF